The 32 T cell receptor beta chains listed next were all sequenced from one sample in a study of T cell repertoires in cytomegalovirus infection. MiXCR, run by TCRdb on the reads, gives a single entry per CDR3 protein. The sample lists fewer than 200,000 distinct CDR3 sequences, about a fifth occurring once. Their antigen targets remain unknown. Sequencing was performed on CD8+ T cells from cultured PBMCs, taken from culture after CMV antigen stimulation. The origin of the receptors is a human donor in good health (CMV status not recorded). Some clones in this sample may be carry-over from other donors' samples.

The sample holds a few counts of this clonotype. The rearrangement links TRBV2 to TRBJ2-2; D gene unclear. Germline V gene data show CDR1 as SNHLY and CDR2 as FYNNEI. The CDR3 has 15 amino acids. The V gene lost 3 bases and the J gene lost 0 bases, with 8 bases spanning the gap. This CDR3 reads CASSDGTTNTGELFF. CDR3 DNA: TGTGCCAGCAGTGATGGCACTACGAACACCGGGGAGCTGTTTTTT.

The rearrangement joins TRBV6-2 or TRBV6-3 to TRBJ1-5, with D hard to call. The CDR3 length is 13 residues. Germline V gene lookup returns CDR1 MNHEY and CDR2 SVGEGT. V lost 6 bases, J lost 6 bases, and 12 bases lay in between. CDR3 DNA sequence: TGTGCCAGCAGCGCGCGGGCGAGTCAGCCCCAGCATTTT. Its protein is CASSARASQPQHF.

The chain couples TRBV20-1 to TRBJ1-1; TRBD1 matches at 7 bases. The CDR3 covers 16 residues. The germline CDR1 and CDR2 sequences are DFQATT and SNEGSKA (reference sequence). Trimming at V came to 1 base and at J to 6 bases, leaving 14 bases not matched to a gene. Here the CDR3 DNA reads TGCAGTGCTAGAGTCCTCCGGTTGACAGGGCCTCCTGAAGCTTTCTTT. Amino acid sequence: CSARVLRLTGPPEAFF.

Of note for this clonotype: An end of the junction does not agree with germline; a read error may underlie this. The V and J genes are TRBV4-2 and TRBJ1-2, with D possibly matching TRBD1 (5 bases). CDR3 length: 13 amino acids. Germline CDR1 and CDR2: LGHNA and YNFKEQ. The CDR3 DNA reads as TGTGCCAGCAGCCAATTCGTCCAGCGGGGCTACGCCTTC. This sequence encodes CASSQFVQRGYAF.

The rearrangement uses TRBV7-6 and TRBJ1-6; D unclear. Trimming shortened V by 1 base and J by 6 bases, and 7 bases separated the two germline ends. CDR1 is SGHVS and CDR2 is FNYEAQ in the germline V gene. This CDR3 comprises 14 residues. CDR3 DNA: TGTGCCAGCAGCTTAGTCAACAGTAATTCACCCCTCCACTTT. It encodes CASSLVNSNSPLHF.

This clonotype was counted only a few times. The chain has TRBV12-3 or TRBV12-4 and TRBJ1-1, with D perhaps TRBD1 (6 bases). The CDR3 is 15 residues long. Trimming removed 7 bases at V and 0 bases at J, with 15 bases between. The CDR3 sequence is CASNLLTGLNTEAFF. Here the CDR3 DNA reads TGTGCCAGCAACCTACTGACAGGTTTGAACACTGAAGCTTTCTTT.

This clonotype was observed a few times. The rearrangement uses TRBV7-2 and TRBJ2-1; D gene unclear. CDR3 length: 13 amino acids. With 1 base removed from V and 3 bases from J, the gap between germline ends came to 4 bases. Germline loops: CDR1 SGHTA, CDR2 FQGNSA. The chain's CDR3 is CASSLGHYNEQFF. CDR3 bases: TGTGCCAGCAGCTTAGGGCACTACAATGAGCAGTTCTTC.

This clonotype has just a few counts. The chain employs TRBV7-8 and TRBJ2-7, with 9 bases lining up with TRBD1. Germline assignment: CDR1 SGHVS and CDR2 FQNEAQ. Germline trimming cut 8 bases from V and 1 base from J; bases unmatched to any gene: 3. The length of the CDR3 is 13 residues. The CDR3 DNA is TGTGCCAGCGCCGGGACAGGGTCCTACGAGCAGTACTTC. It codes for CASAGTGSYEQYF.

This clonotype was picked up a small number of times. This chain links TRBV4-1 with TRBJ1-1; D uncertain. V dropped 1 base and J dropped 8 bases, with 17 bases sitting between them. This CDR3 contains 15 residues. Per the germline V gene, CDR1 is MGHRA and CDR2 is YSYEKL. This CDR3 is CASSQGVVTRYEAFF. The CDR3, as DNA: TGCGCCAGCAGCCAAGGGGTGGTGACCAGGTACGAAGCTTTCTTT.

This sequence joins TRBV7-9 and TRBJ1-3, with D possibly matching TRBD1 (6 bases). CDR3 length equals 19 residues. In germline, CDR1 is SEHNR, CDR2 FQNEAQ (reference sequence). The V end lost 5 bases, the J end lost 4 bases, and 27 bases lay between the germline ends. In DNA, the CDR3 is TGTGCCAGCAGCCAGAGCGGATCTTTTGACAGGAGGCTCGGAAACACCATATATTTT. The encoded protein is CASSQSGSFDRRLGNTIYF. Drawing the rest from reference TRBV7-9 and TRBJ1-3, the complete variable domain is DTGVSQNPRHKITKRGQNVTFRCDPISEHNRLYWYRQTLGQGPEFLTYFQNEAQLEKSRLLSDRFSAERPKGSFSTLEIQRTEQGDSAMYLCASSQSGSFDRRLGNTIYFGEGSWLTVV.

The rearrangement links TRBV7-6 to TRBJ1-1, with D perhaps TRBD1 (5 bases). CDR1 is SGHVS, CDR2 FNYEAQ, per germline. The CDR3 has 15 residues. Trimming shortened V by 3 bases and J by 1 base, and 12 bases separated the two germline ends. This CDR3 reads CASSFQRGENTEAFF. The CDR3 DNA reads TGTGCCAGCAGCTTCCAGCGGGGGGAGAACACTGAAGCTTTCTTT.

V and J are TRBV2 and TRBJ2-3; TRBD2 matches 8 bases. The trim removed 6 bases at V and 2 bases at J, leaving 13 bases unmatched. There are 17 residues in the CDR3. CDR1 is SNHLY and CDR2 is FYNNEI in the germline V gene. The chain's CDR3 is CASSALGAGELTDTQYF. The CDR3 DNA follows: TGTGCCAGCAGCGCCTTAGGAGCGGGGGAACTCACAGATACGCAGTATTTT.

A note on this clonotype: One end of the junction varies from germline; a read error may be responsible. The genes are TRBV7-9 and TRBJ2-7; 8 positions agree with TRBD1. The CDR3 runs to 16 residues. Germline V gene lookup returns CDR1 SEHNR and CDR2 FQNEAQ (reference sequence). Written as DNA, the CDR3 is TGTGCCAACAGCCCGATGACAGGGGCCTTCTCCTACGAGCAGTACTTC. This codes for CANSPMTGAFSYEQYF. Full variable domain (outside the CDR3, taken from reference TRBV7-9 and TRBJ2-7): DTGVSQNPRHKITKRGQNVTFRCDPISEHNRLYWYRQTLGQGPEFLTYFQNEAQLEKSRLLSDRFSAERPKGSFSTLEIQRTEQGDSAMYLCANSPMTGAFSYEQYFGPGTRLTVT.

The V call is TRBV3-1, the J call TRBJ1-6, with no clear D. Trimming pared 0 bases from V and 7 bases from J, leaving 19 bases between. The germline CDR1 and CDR2 sequences are LGHDT and YNNKEL (reference sequence). The CDR3 runs to 18 residues. The CDR3 is CASSQDPSGVWGNSPLHF. In DNA, the CDR3 is TGTGCCAGCAGCCAAGACCCGAGCGGGGTCTGGGGAAATTCACCCCTCCACTTT.

The sample holds a few counts of this clonotype. The genes are TRBV7-2 and TRBJ2-3; possibly TRBD2 for D (5 bases). This CDR3 comprises 15 residues. V lost 7 bases and J 6 bases, leaving 20 bases between the germline ends. Germline CDR1 and CDR2: SGHTA and FQGNSA. CDR3 nucleotide sequence: TGTGCCAGCATCTCCCGACAAGACTACGCCGATACGCAGTATTTT. Its protein is CASISRQDYADTQYF.

This clonotype was detected a few times. The V call is TRBV6-2 or TRBV6-3, the J call TRBJ2-1, with TRBD1 identical over 7 bases. V lost 5 bases, J lost 5 bases, and 12 bases stayed unmatched. The CDR3 has 16 residues. The germline CDR1 and CDR2 sequences are MNHEY and SVGEGT. CDR3 in DNA: TGTGCCAGCAGTCCCCCGACAGGGTACTTCGACAATGAGCAGTTCTTC. It specifies CASSPPTGYFDNEQFF.

This clonotype was observed a handful of times. The rearrangement links TRBV27 to TRBJ1-6; the D gene is possibly TRBD1 (6 bases). Germline values: CDR1 MNHEY, CDR2 SMNVEV (reference sequence). This CDR3 spans 15 amino acids. Trimming took 2 bases from V and 9 from J, leaving 14 bases between them. The CDR3 loop reads CASSLGAGAGSPLHF. The CDR3 nucleotides read TGTGCCAGCAGTTTAGGAGCGGGGGCAGGTTCACCCCTCCACTTT.

V usage is TRBV11-1 and J usage is TRBJ2-3; D call uncertain. CDR1 and CDR2 from the germline V gene are SGHAT and FQDESV (reference sequence). Trimming removed 3 bases at V and 1 base at J, with 8 bases between. The CDR3 contains 14 residues. The CDR3 is CASSFLAGTDTQYF. DNA of the CDR3: TGTGCCAGCAGCTTTTTAGCAGGCACAGATACGCAGTATTTT.

This clonotype occurred a few times. The chain recombines TRBV6-5 with TRBJ2-1, with 11 nucleotides matching TRBD2. The CDR3 runs 14 residues. Germline CDR1 and CDR2: MNHEY and SVGAGI. Trimming took 4 bases from V and 9 from J; bases not matched to a gene: 5. Here the CDR3 DNA reads TGTGCCAGCAGTTGGGGGACTAGCGGAAGTGAGCAGTTCTTC. Amino acids: CASSWGTSGSEQFF.

The rearrangement links TRBV7-2 to TRBJ1-4, with D perhaps TRBD1 (6 bases). The CDR3 loop spans 15 amino acids. Germline V gives CDR1 SGHTA, CDR2 FQGNSA. Trimming took off 4 bases at V and 8 bases at J, with 17 bases between the two ends. The CDR3 reads CASSSTTGIKEKLFF. DNA for the CDR3: TGTGCCAGCAGCTCAACTACAGGGATTAAAGAAAAACTGTTTTTT.

V and J are TRBV6-5 and TRBJ2-5; the D call may be TRBD1 or TRBD2 (6 bases each). V was cut by 0 bases and J by 2 bases, with 16 bases left in between. The CDR3 is made up of 17 amino acids. CDR1 is MNHEY and CDR2 is SVGAGI in the germline V gene. CDR3 bases: TGTGCCAGCAGTTACTCAGGAGGAGGGACATCTCAAGAGACCCAGTACTTC. Translated: CASSYSGGGTSQETQYF.

Many counts were recorded for this clonotype. The DNA for the CDR3 is TGTGCCAGCAGCTTAAGGGGGATTAACACTGAAGCTTTCTTT. Its translation: CASSLRGINTEAFF. This chain connects TRBV7-8 to TRBJ1-1; D may be TRBD1 (6 bases). The CDR3 contains 14 residues. Germline CDR1 SGHVS, CDR2 FQNEAQ. V was shortened by 2 bases and J by 2 bases, with 9 bases between the two germline ends.

V and J are TRBV7-9 and TRBJ1-4; D is unclear. The CDR3 spans 14 residues. Trimming took off 7 bases at V and 4 bases at J, with 13 bases between the two ends. Germline V gene lookup returns CDR1 SEHNR and CDR2 FQNEAQ (reference sequence). CDR3 nucleotide sequence: TGTGCCAGCACGGTGCTTGGCCTTAATGAAAAACTGTTTTTT. Encoded protein: CASTVLGLNEKLFF. The full variable domain, completed using reference TRBV7-9 and TRBJ1-4, is DTGVSQNPRHKITKRGQNVTFRCDPISEHNRLYWYRQTLGQGPEFLTYFQNEAQLEKSRLLSDRFSAERPKGSFSTLEIQRTEQGDSAMYLCASTVLGLNEKLFFGSGTQLSVL.

This clonotype occurred a few times. The V call is TRBV6-6, the J call TRBJ1-1, with a weak D call TRBD1 (5 bases). The V end was cut by 9 bases, the J end by 3 bases, with 17 bases between. The CDR3 is made up of 14 amino acids. CDR1 is MNHNY, CDR2 SVGAGI, per germline (reference sequence). The CDR3 bases are TGTGCCAGTCCGGCCGAAGGGGACCACACTGAAGCTTTCTTT. As protein: CASPAEGDHTEAFF.

The CDR3 DNA follows: TGTGCCAGCAGCTTAGGGACGGATGAAAAACTGTTTTTT. As protein: CASSLGTDEKLFF. The V gene is TRBV7-6, the J gene TRBJ1-4; D unresolved. Trimming pared 1 base from V and 6 bases from J, leaving 6 bases between. Per the germline V gene, CDR1 is SGHVS and CDR2 is FNYEAQ. The CDR3 contains 13 residues.

This clonotype was detected a few times. V usage is TRBV4-3 and J usage is TRBJ1-6; D might be TRBD1 (5 bases). The germline V gene has CDR1 LGHNA and CDR2 YSLEER. CDR3 length: 15 amino acids. V gave up 5 bases and J gave up 0 bases, with 8 bases separating them. CDR3 amino acids: CASSSDSSYNSPLHF. The CDR3 DNA sequence: TGCGCCAGCAGCTCCGACAGCTCCTATAATTCACCCCTCCACTTT.

This clonotype has just a few counts. The junction shows a germline mismatch at one end, possibly a read error. The V call is TRBV7-2, the J call TRBJ2-5; 7 nucleotides agree with TRBD1. CDR3 length equals 14 residues. The germline V gene encodes CDR1 SGHTA and CDR2 FQGNSA. The CDR3 sequence is CASSSTHQIGTESF. CDR3 bases: TGTGCCAGCAGCTCAACCCATCAAATCGGGACAGAATCTTTC.

This clonotype was seen repeatedly, ten times or more. This chain links TRBV7-9 with TRBJ2-3, with 8 bases that match TRBD1. The CDR3 has 12 amino acids. V shed 6 bases, J shed 5 bases, and the junction held 1 base outside the gene matches. CDR1 SEHNR and CDR2 FQNEAQ come from the germline V gene (reference sequence). The CDR3, as DNA: TGTGCCAGCAGGGGGACAGGAGATACGCAGTATTTT. It encodes CASRGTGDTQYF.

At least ten counts were recorded for this clonotype. The rearrangement uses TRBV28 and TRBJ2-1; TRBD2 matches 9 bases. Germline CDR1 MDHEN, CDR2 SYDVKM. The V segment lost 3 bases and the J segment 3 bases; nucleotides outside the gene matches: 3. This CDR3 comprises 15 residues. The chain's CDR3 is CASSFGGGGYNEQFF. The DNA for the CDR3 is TGTGCCAGCAGTTTCGGCGGGGGGGGCTACAATGAGCAGTTCTTC.

Only a few counts were recorded for this clonotype. J is TRBJ2-7 and V is TRBV7-9; a weak D match, TRBD2 (6 bases). CDR1 is SEHNR and CDR2 is FQNEAQ in the germline V gene (reference sequence). The CDR3 contains 16 residues. The V end lost 3 bases, the J end lost 0 bases, and 15 bases lay between the germline ends. The chain's CDR3 is CASSFPRGVSSYEQYF. For the CDR3, the DNA is TGTGCCAGCAGCTTCCCCCGCGGGGTAAGCTCCTACGAGCAGTACTTC. Full variable domain (missing parts from reference TRBV7-9 and TRBJ2-7): DTGVSQNPRHKITKRGQNVTFRCDPISEHNRLYWYRQTLGQGPEFLTYFQNEAQLEKSRLLSDRFSAERPKGSFSTLEIQRTEQGDSAMYLCASSFPRGVSSYEQYFGPGTRLTVT.

For this clonotype: The junction departs from germline at one end; a sequencing error may be responsible. The CDR3 protein is CASSGETGGYDEQFF. CDR3 coding DNA: TGTGCCAGCAGTGGAGAGACAGGGGGCTACGATGAGCAGTTCTTC. The J gene is TRBJ2-1, the V gene TRBV6-1; 10 nucleotides line up with TRBD1. The CDR3 totals 15 residues. Germline loops: CDR1 MNHNS, CDR2 SASEGT.

This clonotype has more than one count but fewer than ten. V usage is TRBV12-3 or TRBV12-4 and J usage is TRBJ1-1, with D perhaps TRBD1 (5 bases). This CDR3 is built from 12 residues. With 6 bases removed from V and 7 bases from J, the gap between germline ends came to 12 bases. The CDR3 nucleotides are TGTGCCAGCAGAGTGACAGAATTTGAAGCTTTCTTT. This encodes CASRVTEFEAFF.